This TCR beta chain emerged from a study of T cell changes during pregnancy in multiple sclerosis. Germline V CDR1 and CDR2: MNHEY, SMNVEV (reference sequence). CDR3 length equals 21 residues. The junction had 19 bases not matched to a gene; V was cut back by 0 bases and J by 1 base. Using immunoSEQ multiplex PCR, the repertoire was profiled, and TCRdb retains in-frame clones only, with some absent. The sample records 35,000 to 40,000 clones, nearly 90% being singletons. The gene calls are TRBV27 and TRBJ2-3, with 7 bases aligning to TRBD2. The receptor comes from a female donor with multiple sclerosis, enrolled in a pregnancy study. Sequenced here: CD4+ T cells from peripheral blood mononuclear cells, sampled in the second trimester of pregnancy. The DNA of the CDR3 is TGTGCCAGCAGTTTATCAGAAGGAACCGTTAGGGGCGGGAGAGGCACAGATACGCAGTATTTT. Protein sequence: CASSLSEGTVRGGRGTDTQYF.